This record concerns one T cell receptor beta chain sequence. The entry originates in a study of blood T cell repertoires in COVID-19. V shed 4 bases and J 5 bases; nucleotides not matched to a gene: 5. Looked up from germline, CDR1 is LNHDA and CDR2 is SQIVND (reference sequence). This CDR3 comprises 14 residues. Recruitment covered about 25 US areas and drew participants whose ages spanned about 18 to 95 years. Cohort placement rested on clinical history that participants reported themselves. The protocol was immunoSEQ multiplex PCR, while the TCRdb copy is restricted to in-frame clones and leaves out a portion. Altogether about 140,000 clones are present, around 87% being singletons, with the ten largest covering approximately 11%.

The sequenced sample was PBMCs or T cells enriched from blood (not recorded which). The chain uses TRBV19 and TRBJ2-5; 9 bases are shared with TRBD1. This receptor was identified in a man in his 60s who had recovered from COVID-19. The CDR3 DNA follows: TGTGCCAGTAGTACCGGGACAGGGCATGAGACCCAGTACTTC. Protein product: CASSTGTGHETQYF.